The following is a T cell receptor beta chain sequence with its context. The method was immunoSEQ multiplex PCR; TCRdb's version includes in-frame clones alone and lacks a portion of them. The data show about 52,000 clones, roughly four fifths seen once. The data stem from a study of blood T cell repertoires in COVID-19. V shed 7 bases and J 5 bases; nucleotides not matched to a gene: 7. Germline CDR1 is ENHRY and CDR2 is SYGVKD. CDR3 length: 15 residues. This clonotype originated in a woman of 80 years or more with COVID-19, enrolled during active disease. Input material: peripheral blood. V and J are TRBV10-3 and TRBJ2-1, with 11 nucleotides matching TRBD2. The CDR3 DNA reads TGTGCCATCATGAGGCTAGCGGGAGGTAACAATGAGCAGTTCTTC. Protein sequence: CAIMRLAGGNNEQFF.